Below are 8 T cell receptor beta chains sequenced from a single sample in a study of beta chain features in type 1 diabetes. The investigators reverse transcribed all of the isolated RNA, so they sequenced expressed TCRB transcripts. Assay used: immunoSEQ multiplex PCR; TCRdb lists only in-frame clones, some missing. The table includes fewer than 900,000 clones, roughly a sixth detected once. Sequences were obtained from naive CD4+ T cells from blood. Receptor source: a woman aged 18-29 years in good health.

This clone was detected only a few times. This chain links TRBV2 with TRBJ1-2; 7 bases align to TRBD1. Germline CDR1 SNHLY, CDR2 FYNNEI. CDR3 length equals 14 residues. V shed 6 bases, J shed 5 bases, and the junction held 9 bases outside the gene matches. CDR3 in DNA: TGTGCCAGCAGAGGGCCGGGACAGAAATATGGCTACACCTTC. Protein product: CASRGPGQKYGYTF.

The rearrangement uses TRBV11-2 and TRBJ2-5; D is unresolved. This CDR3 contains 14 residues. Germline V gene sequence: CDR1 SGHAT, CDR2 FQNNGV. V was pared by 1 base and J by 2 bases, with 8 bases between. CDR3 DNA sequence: TGTGCCAGCAGCTTAGTCTGGGGACAAGAGACCCAGTACTTC. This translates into CASSLVWGQETQYF. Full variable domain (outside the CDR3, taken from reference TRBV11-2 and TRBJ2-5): EAGVAQSPRYKIIEKRQSVAFWCNPISGHATLYWYQQILGQGPKLLIQFQNNGVVDDSQLPKDRFSAERLKGVDSTLKIQPAKLEDSAVYLCASSLVWGQETQYFGPGTRLLVL.

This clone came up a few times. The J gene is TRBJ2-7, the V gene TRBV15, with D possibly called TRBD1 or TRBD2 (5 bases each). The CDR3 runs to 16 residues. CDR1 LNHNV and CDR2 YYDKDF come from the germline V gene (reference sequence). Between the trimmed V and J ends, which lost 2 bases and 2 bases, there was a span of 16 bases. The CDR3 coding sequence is TGTGCCACCAGCAGAACCTCCCGGGACCCGCCCTACGAGCAGTACTTC. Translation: CATSRTSRDPPYEQYF. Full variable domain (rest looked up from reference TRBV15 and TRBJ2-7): DAMVIQNPRYQVTQFGKPVTLSCSQTLNHNVMYWYQQKSSQAPKLLFHYYDKDFNNEADTPDNFQSRRPNTSFCFLDIRSPGLGDTAMYLCATSRTSRDPPYEQYFGPGTRLTVT.

The CDR3 protein is CASSFPRGSSTDTQYF. DNA for the CDR3: TGTGCCAGCAGCTTCCCTCGGGGCAGTAGCACAGATACGCAGTATTTT. The V and J genes are TRBV7-9 and TRBJ2-3; perhaps D is TRBD1 or TRBD2 (5 bases each). V gave up 3 bases and J gave up 0 bases, with 13 bases separating them. This CDR3 is 16 amino acids long. Per the germline V gene, CDR1 is SEHNR and CDR2 is FQNEAQ (reference sequence). Together with reference TRBV7-9 and TRBJ2-3, the CDR3 gives the full variable domain: DTGVSQNPRHKITKRGQNVTFRCDPISEHNRLYWYRQTLGQGPEFLTYFQNEAQLEKSRLLSDRFSAERPKGSFSTLEIQRTEQGDSAMYLCASSFPRGSSTDTQYFGPGTRLTVL.

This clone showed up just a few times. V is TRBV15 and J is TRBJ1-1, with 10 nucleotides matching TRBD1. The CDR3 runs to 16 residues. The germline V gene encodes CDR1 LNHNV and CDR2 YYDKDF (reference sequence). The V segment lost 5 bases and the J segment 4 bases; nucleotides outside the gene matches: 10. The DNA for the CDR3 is TGTGCCACCAGCGCGAAGACCGGGACAGGGGTCACTGAAGCTTTCTTT. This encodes CATSAKTGTGVTEAFF.

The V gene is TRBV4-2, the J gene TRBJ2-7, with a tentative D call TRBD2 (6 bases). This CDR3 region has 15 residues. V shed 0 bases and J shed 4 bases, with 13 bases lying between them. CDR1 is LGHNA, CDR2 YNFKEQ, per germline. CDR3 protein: CASSQDRRADYEQYF. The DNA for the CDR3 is TGTGCCAGCAGCCAAGACCGGAGGGCGGATTACGAGCAGTACTTC.

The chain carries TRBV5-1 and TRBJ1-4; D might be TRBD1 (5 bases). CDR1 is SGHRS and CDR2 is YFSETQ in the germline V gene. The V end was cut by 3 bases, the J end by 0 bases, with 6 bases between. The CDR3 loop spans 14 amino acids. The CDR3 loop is CASSSTATNEKLFF. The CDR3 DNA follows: TGCGCCAGCAGCTCGACAGCAACTAATGAAAAACTGTTTTTT. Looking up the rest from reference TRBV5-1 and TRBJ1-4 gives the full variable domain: KAGVTQTPRYLIKTRGQQVTLSCSPISGHRSVSWYQQTPGQGLQFLFEYFSETQRNKGNFPGRFSGRQFSNSRSEMNVSTLELGDSALYLCASSSTATNEKLFFGSGTQLSVL.

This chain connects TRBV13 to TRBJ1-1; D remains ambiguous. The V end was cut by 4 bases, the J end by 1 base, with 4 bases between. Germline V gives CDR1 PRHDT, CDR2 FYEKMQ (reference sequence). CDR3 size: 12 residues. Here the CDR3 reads CASSSRNTEAFF. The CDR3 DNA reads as TGTGCCAGCAGCTCTCGGAACACTGAAGCTTTCTTT.